A single sample gave rise to the 22 T cell receptor beta chains below, sequenced in a study of T cell responses to AZD1222 COVID-19 vaccine. Some clones are missing from TCRdb's copy, which holds only in-frame ones; the method was immunoSEQ multiplex PCR. Of about 73,000 clones listed, roughly 90% were seen once; the top ten hold about 1.3%. The input for sequencing was peripheral blood, taken 28 days after the second AZD1222 dose. These receptors were collected from an adult who received the AZD1222 COVID-19 vaccine.

The chain joins TRBV19 to TRBJ2-7; tentatively, D is TRBD1 (7 bases). CDR1 and CDR2 (germline): LNHDA, SQIVND (reference sequence). Trimming shortened V by 5 bases and J by 1 base, and 18 bases separated the two germline ends. The CDR3 length is 16 residues. The CDR3 sequence: CASSAPGGDRSYEQYF. CDR3 in DNA: TGTGCCAGTAGTGCCCCGGGCGGGGACAGATCCTACGAGCAGTACTTC.

This chain connects TRBV21-1 to TRBJ1-1. TRBV21-1 is designated a pseudogene. The CDR3 totals 16 residues. In nucleotides, the CDR3 is TGTGCCAGCAGCAAAGAGCGGGTCGGGGTGAACACTGAAGCTTTCTTT. This gives the protein CASSKERVGVNTEAFF.

The chain carries TRBV6-2 or TRBV6-3 and TRBJ1-5; D remains ambiguous. This CDR3 contains 17 residues. CDR1 MNHEY and CDR2 SVGEGT come from the germline V gene. The V gene lost 0 bases and the J gene lost 4 bases, with 16 bases spanning the gap. The CDR3 DNA follows: TGTGCCAGCAGTTACTCGGGATGGCAGATTGATAATCAGCCCCAGCATTTT. Translation: CASSYSGWQIDNQPQHF.

The CDR3 reads CASSLHVSSYNEQFF. CDR3 in DNA: TGTGCCAGCAGCTTACACGTTAGCTCCTACAATGAGCAGTTCTTC. This chain uses TRBV7-2 with TRBJ2-1; D is unresolved. Trimming took off 2 bases at V and 0 bases at J, with 8 bases between the two ends. The CDR3 is 15 residues long. The V gene's germline CDR1 is SGHTA and CDR2 FQGNSA.

This chain uses TRBV3-1 (or the pseudogene TRBV3-2) with TRBJ2-5, with a tentative D call TRBD1 (5 bases). Trimming pared 1 base from V and 1 base from J, leaving 13 bases between. The CDR3 is made up of 16 amino acids. From germline, CDR1 is LGHDT and CDR2 YNNKEL (reference sequence). CDR3 DNA sequence: TGTGCCAGCAGCCAAGGGCAGGGTATCCGCCAAGAGACCCAGTACTTC. It specifies CASSQGQGIRQETQYF.

This chain connects TRBV24-1 to TRBJ2-1, with 9 bases identical to TRBD1. Germline V gene sequence: CDR1 KGHDR, CDR2 SFDVKD. This CDR3 is 17 amino acids long. After removal of 3 bases from V and 1 base from J, the junction contained 6 bases not matched to a gene. In DNA form, the CDR3 reads TGTGCCACCAGTGATGCTACCGGGACAGGGTCCTACAATGAGCAGTTCTTC. This encodes CATSDATGTGSYNEQFF.

This chain links TRBV7-8 with TRBJ2-5, with D unclear. The CDR3 covers 14 residues. V lost 1 base and J 8 bases, leaving 14 bases between the germline ends. The germline V gene encodes CDR1 SGHVS and CDR2 FQNEAQ. The CDR3 coding sequence is TGTGCCAGCAGCTTAGTTGCCGGGCAAGTTACCCAGTACTTC. Translated: CASSLVAGQVTQYF.

The genes are TRBV9 and TRBJ2-1, with D maybe TRBD2 (5 bases). From germline, CDR1 is SGDLS and CDR2 YYNGEE. The ends were cut back, 0 bases at V and 7 bases at J, with 8 bases in the middle. This CDR3 has 13 amino acids. The CDR3: CASSVEGGNEQFF. CDR3 DNA sequence: TGTGCCAGCAGCGTAGAGGGCGGGAATGAGCAGTTCTTC.

The CDR3 sequence is CASSIDRGTDTQYF. The DNA of the CDR3 is TGTGCCAGTAGTATAGACCGGGGCACAGATACGCAGTATTTT. The chain joins TRBV19 to TRBJ2-3; D unclear. The CDR3 runs to 14 residues. The V end lost 0 bases, the J end lost 1 base, and 5 bases lay between the germline ends. Per germline, CDR1 LNHDA and CDR2 SQIVND (reference sequence).

The chain combines TRBV7-3 with TRBJ2-2, with D unclear. Germline CDR1 SGHTA, CDR2 FQGTGA. The CDR3 is 14 residues long. With 4 bases removed from V and 4 bases from J, the gap between germline ends came to 10 bases. The CDR3 reads CASSSSVGTGELFF. DNA of the CDR3: TGTGCCAGCAGCTCGTCCGTTGGCACCGGGGAGCTGTTTTTT.

This clone was observed a handful of times. The chain joins TRBV5-4 to TRBJ2-7; the match to TRBD1 covers 11 bases. With V trimmed by 4 bases and J by 7 bases, 7 bases remained unmatched. This CDR3 is 14 amino acids long. The germline gives CDR1 SGHNT, CDR2 YYREEE (reference sequence). CDR3 in DNA: TGTGCCAGCAGCGCCGGGACAGGGGGGTGGGAGCAGTACTTC. This sequence encodes CASSAGTGGWEQYF.

Turning to this clone: The junction does not match germline at one end; this may be a read error. This chain links TRBV9 with TRBJ2-1; D call uncertain. This CDR3 spans 16 amino acids. CDR1 and CDR2 from the germline V gene are SGDLS and YYNGEE. Written as DNA, the CDR3 is TGTGCCAGCACCGTAGGCGGCGGTCCCGAATACAATGAGCAGTTCTTC. This sequence encodes CASTVGGGPEYNEQFF.

This chain links TRBV12-3 or TRBV12-4 with TRBJ2-5, with a weak D call TRBD1 (5 bases). With 1 base removed from V and 3 bases from J, the gap between germline ends came to 6 bases. The CDR3 length is 13 residues. The DNA of the CDR3 is TGTGCCAGCAGTTTAGGCAGGGAAGAGACCCAGTACTTC. As protein: CASSLGREETQYF.

Concerning this clone: Compared with germline, one end of the junction differs, possibly owing to a read error. The sample carries other DNA sequences with the same CDR3. The chain is built from TRBV28 and TRBJ1-6; weak D call: TRBD1 (5 bases). Germline assignment: CDR1 MDHEN and CDR2 SYDVKM. The CDR3 consists of 15 residues. The CDR3 reads CASRSPGLPPSPLHF. DNA for the CDR3: TGTGCTAGCAGGTCCCCGGGACTGCCTCCCTCACCCCTCCACTTT. Combining the CDR3 with reference TRBV28 and TRBJ1-6 gives the whole variable domain DVKVTQSSRYLVKRTGEKVFLECVQDMDHENMFWYRQDPGLGLRLIYFSYDVKMKEKGDIPEGYSVSREKKERFSLILESASTNQTSMYLCASRSPGLPPSPLHFGNGTRLTVT.

This clone has only one observation. This chain uses TRBV27 with TRBJ2-7; D possibly matches TRBD1 or TRBD2 (5 bases each). CDR1 is MNHEY, CDR2 SMNVEV, per germline (reference sequence). Trimming took off 6 bases at V and 1 base at J, with 19 bases between the two ends. CDR3 length: 16 amino acids. In DNA, the CDR3 is TGTGCCAGCAGCCCCAAACCGGGACGTCTTTCCTACGAGCAGTACTTC. Translating it yields CASSPKPGRLSYEQYF.

CDR3: CASSLSRLPDEQFF. CDR3 in DNA: TGTGCCAGCAGCTTAAGTCGGCTCCCGGATGAGCAGTTCTTC. The chain combines TRBV7-8 with TRBJ2-1, with D uncertain. There are 14 residues in the CDR3. The V gene's germline CDR1 is SGHVS and CDR2 FQNEAQ. With 2 bases removed from V and 8 bases from J, the gap between germline ends came to 13 bases.

The genes are TRBV6-5 and TRBJ1-2, with no clear D. This CDR3 has 13 residues. Germline assignment: CDR1 MNHEY and CDR2 SVGAGI. Trimming pared 0 bases from V and 6 bases from J, leaving 8 bases between. The CDR3 DNA sequence: TGTGCCAGCAGTTACTCCCTGCCTGATGGCTACACCTTC. This sequence encodes CASSYSLPDGYTF.

V usage is TRBV30 and J usage is TRBJ2-6, with no clear D. CDR3 length: 13 amino acids. With 8 bases removed from V and 0 bases from J, the gap between germline ends came to 8 bases. Germline CDR1 GTSNPN, CDR2 SVGIG (reference sequence). The DNA of the CDR3 is TGTGCCCGGCGGCCCTCTGGGGCCAACGTCCTGACTTTC. Protein: CARRPSGANVLTF.

The chain is built from TRBV6-5 and TRBJ2-3, with D possibly being TRBD1 (5 bases). There are 14 residues in the CDR3. CDR1 is MNHEY and CDR2 is SVGAGI in the germline V gene. Trimming removed 7 bases from V and 1 base from J, with 12 bases in between. CDR3 sequence: CASTGQGGTDTQYF. As DNA, the CDR3 is TGTGCCAGCACAGGGCAGGGCGGCACAGATACGCAGTATTTT.

This clone was seen a few times. V usage is TRBV2 and J usage is TRBJ1-2, with D unclear. The CDR3 runs 13 residues. Looked up from germline, CDR1 is SNHLY and CDR2 is FYNNEI. The ends were cut back, 3 bases at V and 14 bases at J, with 19 bases in the middle. The CDR3 DNA reads as TGTGCCAGCAGTGATTGGTACGGGGAGAGGGTTACCTTC. It translates to CASSDWYGERVTF. Based on the CDR3 plus reference TRBV2 and TRBJ1-2, the full variable domain is EPEVTQTPSHQVTQMGQEVILRCVPISNHLYFYWYRQILGQKVEFLVSFYNNEISEKSEIFDDQFSVERPDGSNFTLKIRSTKLEDSAMYFCASSDWYGERVTFGSGTRLTVV.

The chain is built from TRBV30 and TRBJ1-3; D is undetermined. Deletions cut 2 bases from V and 3 bases from J, with 11 bases between. Germline-derived CDR1 and CDR2 are GTSNPN and SVGIG (reference sequence). The CDR3 spans 14 residues. CDR3 bases: TGTGCCTGGAGTCTCCGAGGAGGTGGAAACACCATATATTTT. It encodes CAWSLRGGGNTIYF.

The V call is TRBV6-5, the J call TRBJ2-5; 9 bases match TRBD1. The V and J ends lost 0 bases and 3 bases, in that order; junction bases with no gene match: 5. The V gene's germline CDR1 is MNHEY and CDR2 SVGAGI. The CDR3 consists of 16 residues. The CDR3 spells CASSYSNRGLEETQYF. The CDR3 DNA sequence: TGTGCCAGCAGTTACTCGAACAGGGGGCTGGAAGAGACCCAGTACTTC.